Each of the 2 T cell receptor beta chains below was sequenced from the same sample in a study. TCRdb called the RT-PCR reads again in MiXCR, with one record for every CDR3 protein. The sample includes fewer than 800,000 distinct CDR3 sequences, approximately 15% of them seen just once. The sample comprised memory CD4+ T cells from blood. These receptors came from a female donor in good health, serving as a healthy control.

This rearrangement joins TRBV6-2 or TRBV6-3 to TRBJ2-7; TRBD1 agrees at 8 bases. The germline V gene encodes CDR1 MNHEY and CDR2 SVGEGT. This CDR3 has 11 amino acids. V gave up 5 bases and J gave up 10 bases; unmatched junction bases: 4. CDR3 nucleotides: TGTGCCAGCAGTCGCGGGACAGGCCAGTACTTC. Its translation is CASSRGTGQYF.

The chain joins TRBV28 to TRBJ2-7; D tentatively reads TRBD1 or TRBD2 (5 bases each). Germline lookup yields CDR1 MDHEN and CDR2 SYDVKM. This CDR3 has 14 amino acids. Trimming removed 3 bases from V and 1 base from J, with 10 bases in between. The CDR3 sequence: CASSFPRESYEQYF. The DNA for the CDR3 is TGTGCCAGCAGTTTCCCCAGGGAGTCCTACGAGCAGTACTTC.